This paragraph covers one T cell receptor (beta chain) sequence. Its antigen is as yet unknown. These data come from a study of T cells in tuberculosis. The overall study: Blood was taken before or within 7 days of anti-tuberculosis therapy.

Here immunoSEQ multiplex PCR was the method, and the copy in TCRdb shows in-frame clones only, minus some. Seen here are about 33,000 clones, around 92% observed once, and the top ten hold roughly 6.4%. Time point here: new active TB diagnosis, blood taken before or within 7 days of starting treatment. Each patient had positive sputum smear microscopy and/or positive culture. Findings of the study overall: Samples were chosen by availability of cryopreserved specimens. Active tuberculosis alpha repertoires lay closer to GMM-specific TCRs than controls'.

The TCR was taken from an adult with tuberculosis. Some clones in this sample may be carry-over from other donors' samples. This specimen was PBMCs, taken at tuberculosis diagnosis.

Here the CDR3 DNA reads TGTGCCAGCAGTGAAGTATTGTACACTGAAGCTTTCTTT. It yields the protein CASSEVLYTEAFF. The chain uses TRBV6-1 and TRBJ1-1; D gene ambiguous. Germline CDR1 is MNHNS and CDR2 is SASEGT. The CDR3 loop spans 13 amino acids. V was pared by 1 base and J by 3 bases, with 6 bases between.